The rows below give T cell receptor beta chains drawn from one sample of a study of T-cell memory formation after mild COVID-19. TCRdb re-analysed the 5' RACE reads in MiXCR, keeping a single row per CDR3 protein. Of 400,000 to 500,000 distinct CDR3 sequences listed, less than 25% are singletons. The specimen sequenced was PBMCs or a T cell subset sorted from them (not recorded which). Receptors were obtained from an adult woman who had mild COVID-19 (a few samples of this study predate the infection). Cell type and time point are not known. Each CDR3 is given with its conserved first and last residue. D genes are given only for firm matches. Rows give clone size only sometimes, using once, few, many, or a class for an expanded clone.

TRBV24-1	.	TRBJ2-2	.	CATSELDNTGELFF	TGTGCCACCAGTGAGCTGGACAACACCGGGGAGCTGTTTTTT
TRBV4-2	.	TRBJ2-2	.	CASSQDQQPTGELFF	TGTGCCAGCAGCCAAGATCAGCAGCCGACCGGGGAGCTGTTTTTT
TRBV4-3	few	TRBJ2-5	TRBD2	CASSQVFAGVETQYF	TGCGCCAGCAGCCAAGTTTTCGCGGGAGTGGAGACCCAGTACTTC
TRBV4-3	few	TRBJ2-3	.	CASSQDGLLERNTDTQYF	TGCGCCAGCAGCCAAGATGGGTTGTTAGAGCGAAACACAGATACGCAGTATTTT
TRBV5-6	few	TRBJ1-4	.	CASSGRGNEKLFF	TGTGCCAGCAGTGGAAGGGGAAATGAAAAACTGTTTTTT
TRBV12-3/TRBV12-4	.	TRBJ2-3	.	CASSLNTADTQYF	TGTGCCAGCAGTTTAAATACTGCGGATACGCAGTATTTT
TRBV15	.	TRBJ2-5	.	CATSNGKETQYF	TGTGCCACCAGTAATGGGAAAGAGACCCAGTACTTC
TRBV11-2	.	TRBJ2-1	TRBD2	CASTSTSEGYNEQFF	TGTGCCAGCACCTCAACTAGCGAGGGCTACAATGAGCAGTTCTTC
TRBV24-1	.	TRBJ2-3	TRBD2	CATSDYRAGNTDTQYF	TGTGCCACCAGTGATTACAGAGCGGGAAACACAGATACGCAGTATTTT
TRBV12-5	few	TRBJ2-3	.	CASGLSQRTSTDTQYF	TGTGCTAGTGGTTTGAGCCAGCGGACTAGCACAGATACGCAGTATTTT
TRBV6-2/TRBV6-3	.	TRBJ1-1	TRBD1	CASSRRQGRTEAFF	TGTGCCAGCTCCCGTCGACAGGGGCGGACTGAAGCTTTCTTT
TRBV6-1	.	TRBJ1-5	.	CASSNPVGLVSNQPQHF	TGTGCCAGCAGTAACCCGGTGGGACTGGTTAGCAATCAGCCCCAGCATTTT
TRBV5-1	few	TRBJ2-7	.	CASSLLPRALLSGSYEQYF	TGCGCCAGCAGCTTACTCCCTCGGGCCCTTCTCTCGGGGTCCTACGAGCAGTACTTC
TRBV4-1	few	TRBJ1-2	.	CASSPQEELYGYTF	TGCGCCAGCAGCCCCCAGGAGGAACTCTATGGCTACACCTTC
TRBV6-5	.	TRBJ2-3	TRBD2	CASRPPAGGTDTQYF	TGTGCCAGCAGACCACCCGCGGGGGGCACAGATACGCAGTATTTT
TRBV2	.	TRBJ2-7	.	CASKARGGFYEQYF	TGTGCCAGCAAGGCCCGGGGTGGGTTCTACGAGCAGTACTTC
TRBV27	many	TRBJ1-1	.	CATSRGSMNTEAFF	TGTGCCACCTCTCGGGGTTCCATGAACACTGAAGCTTTCTTT
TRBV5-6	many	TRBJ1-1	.	CASSLVGVNTEAFF	TGTGCCAGCAGCTTGGTGGGGGTGAACACTGAAGCTTTCTTT
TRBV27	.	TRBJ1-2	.	CASRPDGVKGWGYTF	TGTGCCAGCAGGCCCGATGGGGTCAAGGGGTGGGGCTACACCTTC
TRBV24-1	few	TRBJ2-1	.	CATSDFLTPDNEQFF	TGTGCCACCAGTGATTTTCTAACCCCAGACAATGAGCAGTTCTTC
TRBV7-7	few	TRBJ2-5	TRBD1	CASSLWLGTEETQYF	TGTGCTAGCAGCTTATGGTTGGGGACAGAGGAGACCCAGTACTTC
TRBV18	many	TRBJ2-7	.	CASSPNYEQYF	TGTGCCAGCAGTCCAAACTACGAGCAGTACTTC
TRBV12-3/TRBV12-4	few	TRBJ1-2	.	CASSFRGVLGYTF	TGTGCCAGCAGTTTCCGGGGGGTCTTGGGCTACACCTTC
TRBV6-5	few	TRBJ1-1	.	CASSPQGEDTEAFF	TGTGCCAGCAGCCCTCAGGGAGAGGACACTGAAGCTTTCTTT
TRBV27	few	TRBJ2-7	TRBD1	CASSFPSGQGTSYEQYF	TGTGCCAGCAGTTTCCCCTCGGGACAGGGAACTTCCTACGAGCAGTACTTC
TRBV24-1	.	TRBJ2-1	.	CATRGLRGNEQFF	TGTGCCACCAGAGGGTTACGCGGGAATGAGCAGTTCTTC
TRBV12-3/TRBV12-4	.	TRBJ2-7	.	CASGGGDGFYEQYF	TGTGCCAGCGGGGGCGGTGACGGTTTCTACGAGCAGTACTTC
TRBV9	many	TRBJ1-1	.	CASSVDRDTEAFF	TGTGCCAGCAGCGTAGACAGGGACACTGAAGCTTTCTTT
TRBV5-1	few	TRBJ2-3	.	CASSHTPSTDTQYF	TGCGCCAGCAGCCATACACCTAGCACAGATACGCAGTATTTT
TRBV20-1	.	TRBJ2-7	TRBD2	CSARDRVGGSYEQYF	TGCAGTGCTAGAGATCGTGTTGGCGGGAGTTACGAGCAGTACTTC
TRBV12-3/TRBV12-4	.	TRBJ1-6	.	CASSFLGNSPLHF	TGTGCCAGCAGTTTTTTGGGGAATTCACCCCTCCACTTT
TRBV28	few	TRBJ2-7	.	CASSPPGGGRYEQYF	TGTGCCAGCAGTCCACCCGGTGGAGGGCGATACGAGCAGTACTTC
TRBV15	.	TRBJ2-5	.	CATAAPHGLGQKETQYF	TGTGCCACCGCCGCCCCCCACGGGCTGGGGCAAAAAGAGACCCAGTACTTC
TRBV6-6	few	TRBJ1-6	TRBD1	CASVGTGGRNSPLHF	TGTGCCAGCGTGGGGACAGGAGGAAGGAATTCACCCCTCCACTTT
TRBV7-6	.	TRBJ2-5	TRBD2	CASINSRSGGKTQYF	TGTGCCAGCATCAATTCGAGGAGCGGGGGCAAGACCCAGTACTTC
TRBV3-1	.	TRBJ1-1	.	CASSQEIGGVEAFF	TGTGCCAGCAGCCAAGAAATCGGGGGGGTGGAAGCTTTCTTT
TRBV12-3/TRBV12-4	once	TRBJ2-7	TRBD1	CASSSGQGANEQYF	TGTGCCAGCAGTTCGGGACAGGGGGCCAACGAGCAGTACTTC
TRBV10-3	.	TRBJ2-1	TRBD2	CAISEPAGGTYNEQFF	TGTGCCATCAGTGAGCCAGCGGGAGGAACCTACAATGAGCAGTTCTTC
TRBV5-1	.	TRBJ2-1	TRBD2	CASSPDSGGSYNEQFF	TGCGCCAGCAGCCCGGATAGCGGGGGGTCCTACAATGAGCAGTTCTTC
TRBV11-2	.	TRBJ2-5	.	CASSFPAAALAQYF	TGTGCCAGCAGCTTCCCAGCGGCTGCTTTGGCCCAGTACTTC
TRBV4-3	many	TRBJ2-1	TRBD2	CASSQDPAGGGRNEQFF	TGCGCCAGCAGCCAAGATCCAGCGGGAGGGGGTCGAAATGAGCAGTTCTTC
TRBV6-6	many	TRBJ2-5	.	CASSYRPYQETQYF	TGTGCCAGCAGTTACCGACCGTACCAAGAGACCCAGTACTTC
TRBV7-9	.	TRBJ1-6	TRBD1	CASSLVTGVLHF	TGTGCCAGCAGCTTAGTAACAGGGGTCCTCCACTTT
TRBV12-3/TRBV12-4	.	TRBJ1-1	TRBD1	CASSFQGGSEAFF	TGTGCCAGCAGTTTCCAGGGGGGCTCTGAAGCTTTCTTT
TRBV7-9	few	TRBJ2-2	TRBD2	CASSFGLAGSPGELFF	TGTGCCAGCAGCTTTGGACTAGCGGGATCCCCCGGGGAGCTGTTTTTT
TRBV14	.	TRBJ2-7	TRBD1	CASSLRDSEYYEQYF	TGTGCCAGCAGCCTCCGGGACAGCGAATACTACGAGCAGTACTTC
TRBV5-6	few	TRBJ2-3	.	CASSQGVVPTDTQYF	TGTGCCAGCAGCCAGGGCGTAGTGCCGACAGATACGCAGTATTTT
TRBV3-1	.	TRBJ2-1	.	CASSHLAPEQFF	TGTGCCAGCAGCCATTTGGCCCCTGAGCAGTTCTTC
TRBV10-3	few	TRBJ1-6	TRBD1	CAGQGEYNSPLHF	TGTGCCGGACAGGGGGAGTATAATTCACCCCTCCACTTT
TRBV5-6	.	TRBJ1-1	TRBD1	CASSLDEQGDYITEAFF	TGTGCCAGCAGCTTGGATGAACAGGGGGATTATATTACTGAAGCTTTCTTT